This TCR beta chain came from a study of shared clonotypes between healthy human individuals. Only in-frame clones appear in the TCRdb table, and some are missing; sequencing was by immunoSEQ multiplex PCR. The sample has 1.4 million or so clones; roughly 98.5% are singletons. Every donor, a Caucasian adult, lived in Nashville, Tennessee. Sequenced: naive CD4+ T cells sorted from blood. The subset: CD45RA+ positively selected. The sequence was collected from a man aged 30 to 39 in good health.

CDR3 sequence (DNA): TGTGCCTGGAGTGTAGAAGGGGGATTAAGCTCCTACGAGCAGTACTTC. It specifies CAWSVEGGLSSYEQYF. This chain links TRBV30 with TRBJ2-7, with D possibly being TRBD1 (6 bases). The CDR3 covers 16 residues. Trimming took 0 bases from V and 0 from J, leaving 15 bases between them. Germline V lookup: CDR1 GTSNPN, CDR2 SVGIG (reference sequence).